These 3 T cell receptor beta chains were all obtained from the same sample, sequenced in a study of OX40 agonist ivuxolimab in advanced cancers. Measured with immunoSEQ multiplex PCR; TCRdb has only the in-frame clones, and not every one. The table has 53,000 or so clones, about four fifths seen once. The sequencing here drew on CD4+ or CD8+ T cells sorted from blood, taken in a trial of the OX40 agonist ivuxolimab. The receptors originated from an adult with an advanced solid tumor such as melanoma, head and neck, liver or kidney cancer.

The CDR3 nucleotides are TGTGCCAGCAGTTATCGGGACAAAGCCTACGAGCAGTACTTC. As protein: CASSYRDKAYEQYF. The V gene is TRBV6-6, the J gene TRBJ2-7, with a tentative D call TRBD1 (6 bases). CDR1 is MNHNY, CDR2 SVGAGI, per germline (reference sequence). This CDR3 is built from 14 residues. V lost 3 bases and J lost 2, with 11 bases in between.

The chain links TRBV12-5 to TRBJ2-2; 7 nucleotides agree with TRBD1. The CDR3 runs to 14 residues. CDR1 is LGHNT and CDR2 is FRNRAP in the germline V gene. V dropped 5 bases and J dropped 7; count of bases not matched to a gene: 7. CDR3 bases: TGTGCTAGTGGTCCGACAGGGCCCATCGGGGAGCTGTTTTTT. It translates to CASGPTGPIGELFF.

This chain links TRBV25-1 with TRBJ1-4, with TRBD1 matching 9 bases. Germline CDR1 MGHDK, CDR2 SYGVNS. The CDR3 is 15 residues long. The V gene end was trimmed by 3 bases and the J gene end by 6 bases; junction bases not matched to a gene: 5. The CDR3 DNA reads TGTGCCAGCAGTGACTCGCGGACAGGGGATGAAAAACTGTTTTTT. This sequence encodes CASSDSRTGDEKLFF.